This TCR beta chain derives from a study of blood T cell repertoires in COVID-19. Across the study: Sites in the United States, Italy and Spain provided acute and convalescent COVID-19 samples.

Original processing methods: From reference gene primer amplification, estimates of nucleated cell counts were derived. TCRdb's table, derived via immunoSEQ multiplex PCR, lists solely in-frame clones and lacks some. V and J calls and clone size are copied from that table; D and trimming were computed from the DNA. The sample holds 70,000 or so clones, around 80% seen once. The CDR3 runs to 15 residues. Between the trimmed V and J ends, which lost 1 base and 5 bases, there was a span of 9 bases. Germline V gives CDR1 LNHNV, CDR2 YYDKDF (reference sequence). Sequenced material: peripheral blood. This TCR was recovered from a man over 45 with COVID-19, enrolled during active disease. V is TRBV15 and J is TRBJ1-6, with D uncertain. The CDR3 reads CATSRVLADNSPLHF. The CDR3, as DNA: TGTGCCACCAGCAGAGTTTTGGCTGATAATTCACCCCTCCACTTT.